The rows below give T cell receptor beta chains drawn from one sample of a study of OX40 agonist ivuxolimab in advanced cancers. Profiled with immunoSEQ multiplex PCR; TCRdb holds only in-frame clones, not every one. Among some 43,000 clones listed, 80% to 90% were seen once. This material consisted of CD4+ or CD8+ T cells sorted from blood, taken in a trial of the OX40 agonist ivuxolimab. These receptors were collected from an adult with an advanced solid tumor such as melanoma, head and neck, liver or kidney cancer. Each CDR3 is given with its conserved first and last residue. D genes are given only for firm matches. Not all rows give a size; the values are once, few, many and, for expanded clones, a class.

j_gene | v_gene | abundance | d_gene | CDR3aa | CDR3nt
TRBJ1-4 | TRBV7-9 | . | . | CASTRSGEKEKLFF | TGTGCCAGCACCCGTTCCGGGGAAAAGGAAAAACTGTTTTTT
TRBJ1-4 | TRBV30 | . | . | CAWSLWARNEKLFF | TGTGCCTGGAGTTTATGGGCGAGAAATGAAAAACTGTTTTTT
TRBJ2-7 | TRBV7-6 | . | TRBD1 | CASSLGQEAVYEQYF | TGTGCCAGCAGCCTGGGACAGGAAGCAGTCTACGAGCAGTACTTC
TRBJ2-7 | TRBV2 | . | TRBD2 | CASRTGGPYEQYF | TGTGCCAGCAGAACGGGGGGGCCATACGAGCAGTACTTC
TRBJ2-2 | TRBV19 | . | TRBD2 | CASRIAGGPAELFF | TGTGCCAGTAGGATAGCGGGAGGGCCCGCGGAGCTGTTTTTT
TRBJ2-7 | TRBV28 | few | TRBD2 | CASSPLAGAPYEQYF | TGTGCCAGCAGTCCCTTAGCGGGGGCCCCCTACGAGCAGTACTTC
TRBJ1-6 | TRBV29-1 | . | . | CSVVGQSSYNSPLHF | TGCAGCGTTGTAGGACAGAGCTCCTATAATTCACCCCTCCACTTT
TRBJ2-3 | TRBV13 | . | TRBD2 | CASSIRTSGSTDTQYF | TGTGCCAGCAGCATTCGGACTAGCGGAAGCACAGATACGCAGTATTTT
TRBJ2-2 | TRBV5-1 | once | . | CASSLSSGTGELFF | TGCGCCAGCAGCTTGTCATCGGGCACCGGGGAGCTGTTTTTT
TRBJ1-5 | TRBV6-5 | . | TRBD1 | CASSSQGKQPQHF | TGTGCCAGCAGTTCACAGGGGAAGCAGCCCCAGCATTTT
TRBJ2-7 | TRBV5-1 | . | . | CASSLKQGGSYEQYF | TGCGCCAGCAGCTTAAAACAGGGCGGATCCTACGAGCAGTACTTC
TRBJ2-7 | TRBV7-2 | . | . | CASSSPRDLYEQYF | TGTGCCAGCAGCTCCCCCCGGGACCTCTACGAGCAGTACTTC
TRBJ2-2 | TRBV27 | . | . | CASSFGTVNTGELFF | TGTGCCAGCAGTTTCGGGACGGTGAACACCGGGGAGCTGTTTTTT
TRBJ2-2 | TRBV7-3 | . | . | CASSPSGPGELFF | TGTGCCAGCAGCCCCTCCGGGCCCGGGGAGCTGTTTTTT
TRBJ1-2 | TRBV30 | once | . | CACGVGTPANYGYTF | TGTGCCTGTGGGGTTGGCACGCCTGCTAACTATGGCTACACCTTC
TRBJ2-7 | TRBV27 | . | TRBD1 | CASSPGDRGNSYEQYF | TGTGCCAGCAGTCCCGGGGACAGGGGGAACTCCTACGAGCAGTACTTC
TRBJ1-5 | TRBV6-5 | . | . | CASSYLGQPQHF | TGTGCCAGCAGTTACCTGGGCCAGCCCCAGCATTTT
TRBJ2-2 | TRBV5-1 | . | TRBD2 | CASSLSNVAGATGELFF | TGCGCCAGCAGCTTGTCTAACGTAGCGGGGGCCACCGGGGAGCTGTTTTTT
TRBJ2-3 | TRBV27 | few | TRBD2 | CASSSQREGPDTQYF | TGTGCCAGCAGTTCCCAGCGGGAGGGCCCAGATACGCAGTATTTT
TRBJ2-2 | TRBV6-1 | few | . | CASSEEISTGNTGELFF | TGTGCCAGCAGTGAAGAAATAAGTACTGGAAACACCGGGGAGCTGTTTTTT
TRBJ2-1 | TRBV6-4 | . | . | CASSTTAGKGPKYNEQFF | TGTGCCAGCAGTACCACGGCAGGTAAAGGGCCCAAGTACAATGAGCAGTTCTTC
TRBJ1-4 | TRBV20-1 | once | . | CSAIAEKLFF | TGCAGTGCTATCGCTGAAAAACTGTTTTTT
TRBJ1-1 | TRBV5-1 | . | TRBD1 | CASSVDRGIAFF | TGCGCCAGCAGCGTTGACAGGGGGATTGCTTTCTTT
TRBJ1-4 | TRBV7-9 | . | . | CASSPPGEWVNNEKLFF | TGTGCCAGCAGCCCGCCCGGGGAGTGGGTAAATAATGAAAAACTGTTTTTT
TRBJ2-1 | TRBV18 | . | TRBD1 | CASSPTGQGNPNEQFF | TGTGCCAGCTCACCTACGGGACAGGGCAATCCCAATGAGCAGTTCTTC
TRBJ1-5 | TRBV7-9 | . | TRBD1 | CASSPGQGEGQPQHF | TGTGCCAGCAGCCCGGGACAGGGAGAAGGTCAGCCCCAGCATTTT
TRBJ1-4 | TRBV28 | once | . | CASTPGVPLEKLFF | TGTGCCAGCACCCCGGGAGTCCCTCTTGAAAAACTGTTTTTT
TRBJ1-4 | TRBV10-3 | . | . | CAISAGGLANEKLFF | TGTGCCATCAGTGCCGGGGGGCTAGCTAATGAAAAACTGTTTTTT
TRBJ2-7 | TRBV7-9 | . | TRBD2 | CASSPRLAGWRPYEQYF | TGTGCCAGCAGCCCCCGACTAGCGGGGTGGAGGCCCTACGAGCAGTACTTC
TRBJ1-2 | TRBV6-5 | once | . | CASSNLGGDYGYTF | TGTGCCAGCAGCAACCTTGGTGGGGACTATGGCTACACCTTC
TRBJ2-5 | TRBV18 | once | TRBD1 | CASSPPTGGRETQYF | TGTGCCAGCTCACCCCCGACAGGGGGGAGAGAGACCCAGTACTTC
TRBJ1-2 | TRBV27 | once | TRBD1 | CASRGTGQGHGYTF | TGTGCCAGCAGGGGGACGGGACAGGGGCATGGCTACACCTTC
TRBJ1-2 | TRBV21-1 | . | . | CASSIRQTYYGYTF | TGTGCCAGCAGCATACGACAGACATACTATGGCTACACCTTC
TRBJ2-5 | TRBV18 | . | TRBD1 | CASSDRDQETQYF | TGTGCCAGCTCAGACAGGGACCAAGAGACCCAGTACTTC
TRBJ2-7 | TRBV6-1 | . | . | CASRQETLSFYEQYF | TGTGCCAGCAGGCAAGAAACGCTGAGTTTCTACGAGCAGTACTTC